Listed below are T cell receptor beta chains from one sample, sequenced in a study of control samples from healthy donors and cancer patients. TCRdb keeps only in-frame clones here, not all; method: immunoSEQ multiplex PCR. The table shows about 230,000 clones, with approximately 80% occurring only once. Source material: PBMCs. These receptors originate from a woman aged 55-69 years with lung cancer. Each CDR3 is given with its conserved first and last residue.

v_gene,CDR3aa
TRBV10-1,CASSEPGGPYNEQFF
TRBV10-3,CAISDPYEQYF
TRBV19,CASMNRGADTQYF
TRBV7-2,CASSSTGGVNTEAFF
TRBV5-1,CASSLARVPYEQYF
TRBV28,CASSFGDSASPLHF
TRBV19,CASSSPEGLAGMNTGELFF
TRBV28,CASSSPTALNYEQYF
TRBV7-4,CASSSKPMGAGEKLFF
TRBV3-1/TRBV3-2,CASTTGGYGYTF
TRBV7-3,CASSSRQADTQYF
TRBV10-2,CASRPGSGELFF
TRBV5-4,CASTAIAGGGTDTQYF
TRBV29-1,CSVAASSYEQYF
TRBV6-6,CASRPAGGRGSYGYTF
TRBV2,CASSPFGEQYF
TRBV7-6,CASSPQTGVAVGYTF
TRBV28,CASSPPMGGSSYEQYF
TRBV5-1,CASSLGLAGAYEQYF
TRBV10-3,CAIRRDGGNEKLFF
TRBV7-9,CASRQGASYEQYF
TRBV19,CASRKGQLNTEAFF
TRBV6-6,CASRGGTGLSNQPQHF
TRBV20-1,CSAGGGGDQPQHF
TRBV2,CASTAALSLEQYF
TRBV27,CASSSPVGFGSNTEAFF
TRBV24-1,CATSDLGFAGQGIYEQYF
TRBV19,CASSMGRDSPLHF
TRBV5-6,CASSDYNEQFF
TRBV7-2,CASSGSGGSSYNEQFF
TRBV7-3,CASSYNSNSPLHF
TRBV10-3,CAISESGGAGNEQFF
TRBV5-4,CASSFPSGGGQETQYF
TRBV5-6,CASSVSGAHGYTF
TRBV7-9,CASSSGLAVAKNIQYF
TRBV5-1,CARGRGGYNEQFF
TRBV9,CASSVAGGFSGETQYF
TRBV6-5,CASAVNTEAFF
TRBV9,CASSVGQGGGQPQHF
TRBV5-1,CASSPGLAGGYEQYF